This entry is about one T cell receptor (beta chain). This sample was taken from a study of cytomegalovirus exposure and HLA in healthy donors. Both 60 Vbeta primers and 13 Jbeta primers went into the PCR. TCRdb's copy holds only in-frame clones and misses some; the assay was immunoSEQ multiplex PCR. The table includes 95,000 to 150,000 clones, about 85% detected once. CDR1 ENHRY and CDR2 SYGVKD come from the germline V gene. The length of the CDR3 is 14 residues. V was clipped by 9 bases and J by 4 bases; unmatched bases: 7. V and J are TRBV10-3 and TRBJ2-7, with TRBD2 matching 12 bases. This receptor was taken from a man aged 50 to 59 in good health and CMV-seronegative. Sequencing was done on a sample of PBMCs. The CDR3 DNA reads TGTGCCATACGGACCGGGACTAGCGGGTACGAGCAGTACTTC. Its protein product is CAIRTGTSGYEQYF.